This is a list of T cell receptor beta chains from one sample in a study of blood T cell repertoires in COVID-19. The method was immunoSEQ multiplex PCR; TCRdb's version includes in-frame clones alone and lacks a portion of them. The sample lists about 320,000 clones; roughly 83% were seen once. Sequenced input: peripheral blood. The receptors here all came from a woman between 45 and 65 years old with acute or convalescent COVID-19. The CDR3 runs from the conserved cysteine through the conserved F or W.

J gene | V gene | CDR3 protein
TRBJ1-5 | TRBV19 | CASSPQGFGNQPQHF
TRBJ2-1 | TRBV3-1/TRBV3-2 | CASSQGNPTGSYNEQFF
TRBJ1-6 | TRBV5-6 | CASSFGQTNSPLHF
TRBJ1-2 | TRBV6-6 | CASSYGTGGHGYTF
TRBJ2-1 | TRBV7-6 | CASRDRDRGRLDEQFF
TRBJ2-3 | TRBV7-2 | CASSFGQGSTDTQYF
TRBJ2-5 | TRBV6-5 | CASSYRGQVVETQYF
TRBJ2-1 | TRBV2 | CASSEGGGSLNEQFF
TRBJ2-5 | TRBV18 | CASSPPGLAETQYF
TRBJ1-5 | TRBV18 | CATRGQGNQPQHF
TRBJ2-3 | TRBV24-1 | CATSDPLAEALGPDTQYF